The T cell receptor (beta chain) under discussion was sequenced for a study of cytomegalovirus exposure and HLA in healthy donors. This CDR3 spans 13 amino acids. Germline CDR1 and CDR2: SGHRS and YFSETQ. Trimming at V came to 1 base and at J to 4 bases, leaving 1 base not matched to a gene. With 60 Vbeta and 13 Jbeta primers, the PCR was carried out. The assay was immunoSEQ multiplex PCR, and TCRdb's table has in-frame clones only and misses some. The table includes approximately 160,000 clones, roughly 86% detected once. The receptor was derived from a girl aged 5-17 years in good health and CMV-seropositive. Material for sequencing was PBMCs. The V and J genes are TRBV5-1 and TRBJ1-2; TRBD1 aligns across 7 bases. The CDR3 here is CASSLRGRYGYTF. Here the CDR3 DNA reads TGCGCCAGCAGCTTGAGGGGGCGCTATGGCTACACCTTC.